This T cell receptor beta chain was recovered during a study of Graves' ophthalmopathy and Graves' hyperthyroidism. Study context: No progression to ophthalmopathy over 18 months defined stable hyperthyroidism. General study results and limits: Blood samples also showed most expanded thyroid clonotypes exceeding 0.001 frequency.

Hyperthyroidism patients, aged 18 to 65, were newly diagnosed, under 2 months' duration. CDR3 regions of TCR beta were amplified from RNA transcripts. HTBI primers served in a first-round RT-PCR, which a second-round multiplex PCR followed. TCRdb reprocessed the multiplex PCR reads with MiXCR, giving one entry per CDR3 protein. The profile covers approximately 1.2 million distinct CDR3 sequences, with 35% to 40% appearing a single time and roughly 10% taken by the ten largest. This clonotype was seen ten or more times. Its antigen is unknown. The germline gives CDR1 SGHTA, CDR2 FQGNSA. The CDR3 runs 14 residues. Trimming left V 5 bases short and J 3 bases short, with 11 bases between.

The sample taken for sequencing was peripheral blood or thyroid tissue (not recorded which). J is TRBJ1-5 and V is TRBV7-2, with a possible D match to TRBD1 (5 bases). The receptor's source is an adult man with Graves' hyperthyroidism. The CDR3 is CASSAPGLNQPQHF. The CDR3 DNA reads as TGTGCCAGCAGCGCCCCGGGACTCAATCAGCCCCAGCATTTT.